Each of the 25 T cell receptor beta chains below was sequenced from the same sample in a study of blood T cell repertoires in COVID-19. Measured with immunoSEQ multiplex PCR; TCRdb has only the in-frame clones, and not every one. The table lists 300,000 to 400,000 clones, 90% to 95% of them singletons. The sequenced sample was PBMCs or T cells enriched from blood (not recorded which). These receptors were taken from a woman under 40 who had been exposed to COVID-19.

This chain links TRBV3-1 (or the pseudogene TRBV3-2) with TRBJ2-3; a possible D gene is TRBD2 (5 bases). V lost 1 base, J lost 0 bases, and 11 bases lay in between. This CDR3 has 16 residues. CDR1 and CDR2 (germline): LGHDT, YNNKEL (reference sequence). Written as DNA, the CDR3 is TGTGCCAGCAGCCAAGCCCTAGCACTAAGCACAGATACGCAGTATTTT. Translated: CASSQALALSTDTQYF.

V usage is TRBV19 and J usage is TRBJ1-1; D unclear. Germline values: CDR1 LNHDA, CDR2 SQIVND (reference sequence). The CDR3 loop spans 13 amino acids. V was clipped by 6 bases and J by 1 base, with 9 bases between them. CDR3 sequence (DNA): TGTGCCAGTAGACTAGCAAAGAACACTGAAGCTTTCTTT. Residues: CASRLAKNTEAFF.

The chain couples TRBV30 to TRBJ1-6; 8 bases fit TRBD1. This CDR3 comprises 17 residues. Germline V gene data show CDR1 as GTSNPN and CDR2 as SVGIG (reference sequence). The J segment lost 7 bases and the V segment lost 2 bases, leaving 13 bases of the junction unmatched. CDR3 loop: CAWSRTGNPLKNSPLHF. CDR3 DNA: TGTGCCTGGAGTCGGACAGGGAACCCACTAAAAAATTCACCCCTCCACTTT.

The chain recombines TRBV5-1 with TRBJ2-1; 7 bases align to TRBD2. The CDR3 has 15 residues. CDR1 SGHRS and CDR2 YFSETQ come from the germline V gene. Trimming took 1 base from V and 6 from J; bases not matched to a gene: 7. This chain's CDR3 is CASSLSGGLFNEQFF. The CDR3 DNA follows: TGCGCCAGCAGCTTGTCCGGGGGGTTGTTCAATGAGCAGTTCTTC.

The chain links TRBV18 to TRBJ1-1, with unresolved D. CDR1 is KGHSH and CDR2 is LQKENI in the germline V gene. The CDR3 is 15 residues long. Trimming removed 3 bases from V and 5 bases from J, with 16 bases in between. The CDR3 DNA sequence: TGTGCCAGCTCACCCTACACAGCACGGGGTACTGAAGCTTTCTTT. Its protein product is CASSPYTARGTEAFF.

The CDR3 sequence: CATSDFNPVETQYF. CDR3 sequence (DNA): TGTGCCACCAGTGATTTTAATCCAGTGGAGACCCAGTACTTC. V and J are TRBV24-1 and TRBJ2-5; no firm D call. Between the trimmed V and J ends, which lost 1 base and 5 bases, there was a span of 10 bases. The CDR3 covers 14 residues. Germline CDR1 KGHDR, CDR2 SFDVKD.

This rearrangement joins TRBV6-1 to TRBJ2-4; no clear D gene. Germline lookup yields CDR1 MNHNS and CDR2 SASEGT. The CDR3 extends over 17 amino acids. The germline V and J ends were trimmed by 0 bases and 0 bases, with 12 bases remaining between them. DNA of the CDR3: TGTGCCAGCAGTGAAGCGGGCAGCCGCCTAGCCAAAAACATTCAGTACTTC. Amino acid sequence: CASSEAGSRLAKNIQYF.

This clone was seen only a few times. The gene calls are TRBV7-9 and TRBJ1-2, with 7 bases aligning to TRBD1. Trimming at V came to 5 bases and at J to 7 bases, leaving 22 bases not matched to a gene. Per the germline V gene, CDR1 is SEHNR and CDR2 is FQNEAQ (reference sequence). The CDR3 runs to 18 residues. This CDR3 is CASSRIDRADGGSLGYTF. In nucleotides, the CDR3 is TGTGCCAGCAGCCGGATCGACAGGGCGGATGGGGGTTCTCTTGGCTACACCTTC.

The sample holds a few counts of this clone. The V and J genes are TRBV7-6 and TRBJ2-3, with 10 bases lining up with TRBD2. CDR1 and CDR2 from the germline V gene are SGHVS and FNYEAQ. The V gene end was trimmed by 4 bases and the J gene end by 4 bases; junction bases not matched to a gene: 14. CDR3 length: 18 residues. The CDR3 DNA sequence: TGTGCCAGCAGCTCATCCGTACCCGGGACTAGCGAGGCAGATACGCAGTATTTT. This sequence encodes CASSSSVPGTSEADTQYF.

This chain joins TRBV12-5 and TRBJ2-3; 7 nucleotides align to TRBD2. The trim removed 7 bases at V and 5 bases at J, leaving 12 bases unmatched. This CDR3 has 15 residues. Germline V lookup: CDR1 LGHNT, CDR2 FRNRAP. Written as DNA, the CDR3 is TGTGCTAGTGCTCTACAGCGGGACCCCAGAGATACGCAGTATTTT. Translating it yields CASALQRDPRDTQYF.

V and J are TRBV11-2 and TRBJ2-7; TRBD1 agrees at 8 bases. The CDR3 runs 14 residues. The germline V gene encodes CDR1 SGHAT and CDR2 FQNNGV. The V segment lost 6 bases and the J segment 2 bases; nucleotides outside the gene matches: 6. In nucleotides, the CDR3 is TGTGCCAGCAGTAACCCGGGACAGGCCTACGAGCAGTACTTC. This sequence encodes CASSNPGQAYEQYF. The variable domain in full, completed from reference TRBV11-2 and TRBJ2-7, reads EAGVAQSPRYKIIEKRQSVAFWCNPISGHATLYWYQQILGQGPKLLIQFQNNGVVDDSQLPKDRFSAERLKGVDSTLKIQPAKLEDSAVYLCASSNPGQAYEQYFGPGTRLTVT.

The chain is built from TRBV3-1 (or the pseudogene TRBV3-2) and TRBJ1-4; 7 bases match TRBD1. The J segment lost 8 bases and the V segment lost 4 bases, leaving 10 bases of the junction unmatched. The CDR3 totals 15 residues. Germline V gene data show CDR1 as LGHDT and CDR2 as YNNKEL (reference sequence). The CDR3 coding sequence is TGTGCCAGCAGCCCATCAACAGGGGAGCGGGAAAAACTGTTTTTT. This gives the protein CASSPSTGEREKLFF.

The V gene is TRBV20-1, the J gene TRBJ1-2, with D maybe TRBD1 (5 bases). Trimming took off 3 bases at V and 7 bases at J, with 12 bases between the two ends. This CDR3 has 12 amino acids. The germline gives CDR1 DFQATT, CDR2 SNEGSKA (reference sequence). CDR3 DNA: TGCAGTGCTAGTCAGCCCAGGGCTGGCTACACCTTC. The encoded protein is CSASQPRAGYTF.

The rearrangement joins TRBV6-5 to TRBJ2-2; 8 nucleotides match TRBD2. The CDR3 sequence is 15 residues long. Germline V gives CDR1 MNHEY, CDR2 SVGAGI. V gave up 2 bases and J gave up 9 bases; unmatched junction bases: 8. CDR3 region: CASSYDPAGDRELFF. The DNA for the CDR3 is TGTGCCAGCAGTTACGATCCAGCGGGGGACCGGGAGCTGTTTTTT.

The chain uses TRBV4-3 and TRBJ2-1, with TRBD1 matching over 7 bases. V was clipped by 0 bases and J by 7 bases; unmatched bases: 12. CDR3 length equals 17 residues. Germline assignment: CDR1 LGHNA and CDR2 YSLEER. The CDR3, as DNA: TGCGCCAGCAGCCAAGATTGGCCGGGACAGTTTATTAATGAGCAGTTCTTC. As protein: CASSQDWPGQFINEQFF.

V is TRBV11-2 and J is TRBJ1-1; 8 bases align to TRBD1. CDR1 and CDR2 from the germline V gene are SGHAT and FQNNGV. The junction had 13 bases not matched to a gene; V was cut back by 4 bases and J by 0 bases. The CDR3 has 18 amino acids. DNA of the CDR3: TGTGCCAGCAGCTCGGAGGACAGGGCTTTTAACATGAACACTGAAGCTTTCTTT. It encodes CASSSEDRAFNMNTEAFF. Based on the CDR3 plus reference TRBV11-2 and TRBJ1-1, the full variable domain is EAGVAQSPRYKIIEKRQSVAFWCNPISGHATLYWYQQILGQGPKLLIQFQNNGVVDDSQLPKDRFSAERLKGVDSTLKIQPAKLEDSAVYLCASSSEDRAFNMNTEAFFGQGTRLTVV.

This clone was counted between two and nine times. The chain couples TRBV11-2 to TRBJ1-3; D unclear. V was pared by 6 bases and J by 2 bases, with 11 bases between. This CDR3 has 14 residues. CDR1 is SGHAT and CDR2 is FQNNGV in the germline V gene. The CDR3 spells CASRQPGAGNTIYF. CDR3 DNA sequence: TGTGCCAGCAGACAACCGGGAGCTGGAAACACCATATATTTT.

This clone was observed a few times. V usage is TRBV7-9 and J usage is TRBJ1-5; 7 bases are shared with TRBD1. Trimming cost V 0 bases and J 5 bases; bases outside gene matches: 1. The CDR3 covers 14 residues. Germline V lookup: CDR1 SEHNR, CDR2 FQNEAQ (reference sequence). The CDR3 DNA reads as TGTGCCAGCAGCTTAGCAGGGGGCCATCAGCCCCAGCATTTT. Amino acid sequence: CASSLAGGHQPQHF.

The chain carries TRBV21-1 and TRBJ1-5; the DNA was not compared with TRBD1, the D call given in the table. TRBV21-1 is described as a pseudogene. The CDR3 consists of 19 residues. The DNA for the CDR3 is TGTGCCAGCAGCAAAATGTCAGCTCCAGGGGGCGACGGCAATCAGCCCCAGCATTTT. It specifies CASSKMSAPGGDGNQPQHF.

This chain joins TRBV19 and TRBJ1-3; 7 bases align to TRBD1. Germline-derived CDR1 and CDR2 are LNHDA and SQIVND (reference sequence). The CDR3 is made up of 15 amino acids. Trimming cost V 4 bases and J 0 bases; bases outside gene matches: 3. CDR3 amino acids: CASSTTGNSGNTIYF. The CDR3 DNA sequence: TGTGCCAGTAGTACGACAGGGAACTCTGGAAACACCATATATTTT.

This clone was seen more than once but under ten times. The chain couples TRBV5-5 to TRBJ1-4, with D unclear. The CDR3 spans 13 residues. CDR1 is SGHKS and CDR2 is YYEKEE in the germline V gene (reference sequence). Between the trimmed V and J ends, which lost 0 bases and 7 bases, there was a span of 7 bases. The CDR3 reads CASSLGRVEKLFF. CDR3 DNA: TGTGCCAGCAGCTTGGGGAGGGTTGAAAAACTGTTTTTT.

J is TRBJ1-4 and V is TRBV5-1, with D tentatively TRBD1 (6 bases). V was clipped by 6 bases and J by 5 bases, with 11 bases between them. Germline V CDR1 and CDR2: SGHRS, YFSETQ. The CDR3 extends over 13 amino acids. The CDR3 nucleotides read TGCGCCAGCAAACAGGGCCTCAATGAAAAACTGTTTTTT. Its protein is CASKQGLNEKLFF.

The chain carries TRBV2 and TRBJ2-1, with a tentative D call TRBD1 (8 bases). Germline V gene sequence: CDR1 SNHLY, CDR2 FYNNEI. CDR3 size: 12 residues. Trimming removed 6 bases at V and 9 bases at J, with 12 bases between. CDR3 sequence (DNA): TGTGCCAGCAGCAACAGGGGGGGTGAGCAGTTCTTC. This gives the protein CASSNRGGEQFF. Supplemented by reference TRBV2 and TRBJ2-1, the full variable domain reads EPEVTQTPSHQVTQMGQEVILRCVPISNHLYFYWYRQILGQKVEFLVSFYNNEISEKSEIFDDQFSVERPDGSNFTLKIRSTKLEDSAMYFCASSNRGGEQFFGPGTRLTVL.

Turning to this clone: Within the sample, other DNA sequences also encode this same CDR3. The rearrangement links TRBV7-2 to TRBJ1-3; unclear D gene. The germline V gene has CDR1 SGHTA and CDR2 FQGNSA. Deletions cut 1 base from V and 0 bases from J, with 4 bases between. CDR3 length: 14 residues. The CDR3 DNA reads as TGTGCCAGCAGCTTAGGAGGCTCTGGAAACACCATATATTTT. Protein: CASSLGGSGNTIYF.

This clone was picked up one time. J is TRBJ2-7 and V is TRBV11-3, with unresolved D. The germline CDR1 and CDR2 sequences are SGHNT and YENEEA. The CDR3 is made up of 13 amino acids. Trimming shortened V by 0 bases and J by 7 bases, and 10 bases separated the two germline ends. CDR3: CASSLDQAREQYF. The CDR3 DNA is TGTGCCAGCAGCTTAGATCAAGCTAGGGAGCAGTACTTC.